These 21 T cell receptor beta chains were all obtained from the same sample, sequenced in a study of CD8+ T cells in alopecia areata. Specified treatment: oral pan-JAK inhibitor, 5-10 mg twice daily. RNA extraction was followed by reverse transcription into cDNA, which acted as the sequencing template. TCRdb's copy holds only in-frame clones and misses some; the assay was immunoSEQ multiplex PCR. The sample lists 150,000 to 200,000 clones, 60% occurring once. The source was CD4+ T cells sorted from blood, collected at week 24, from a patient treated with tofacitinib. These receptors originate from a human donor with alopecia areata.

This sequence joins TRBV7-2 and TRBJ1-2, with D hard to call. The CDR3 length is 13 residues. The germline gives CDR1 SGHTA, CDR2 FQGNSA. V was clipped by 2 bases and J by 0 bases, with 4 bases between them. The CDR3 nucleotides are TGTGCCAGCAGCTTATCATCTAACTATGGCTACACCTTC. Translating gives CASSLSSNYGYTF.

The rearrangement uses TRBV10-2 and TRBJ1-2; TRBD1 matches 8 bases. CDR3 size: 13 residues. The junction had 5 bases not matched to a gene; V was cut back by 4 bases and J by 7 bases. The germline gives CDR1 WSHSY, CDR2 SAAADI. CDR3: CASSVDRDSGYTF. The CDR3 nucleotides are TGCGCCAGCAGTGTGGACAGGGACTCTGGCTACACCTTC.

The chain links TRBV6-1 to TRBJ1-6; possibly TRBD1 for D (5 bases). Germline assignment: CDR1 MNHNS and CDR2 SASEGT. Trimming removed 3 bases from V and 5 bases from J, with 5 bases in between. The CDR3 is 13 residues long. CDR3 in amino acids: CASSDRDNSPLHF. As DNA, the CDR3 is TGTGCCAGCAGTGACAGGGATAATTCACCCCTCCACTTT.

This clone has only a few counts. The J gene is TRBJ1-1, the V gene TRBV5-6, with TRBD1 as a possible D gene (5 bases). There are 14 residues in the CDR3. Trimming left V 0 bases short and J 10 bases short, with 16 bases between. The germline V gene encodes CDR1 SGHDT and CDR2 YYEEEE. CDR3 nucleotides: TGTGCCAGCAGCTTGGAAGGGGAGCGGAGGGCAGCTTTCTTT. Protein: CASSLEGERRAAFF.

This clone was found a few times. The V gene is TRBV7-9, the J gene TRBJ2-2; D not certain. Germline V gives CDR1 SEHNR, CDR2 FQNEAQ (reference sequence). The V and J ends lost 1 base and 6 bases respectively, with 6 bases between them. This CDR3 has 13 amino acids. CDR3 coding DNA: TGTGCCAGCAGCTTAGTAGGGTCCGGGGAGCTGTTTTTT. As protein: CASSLVGSGELFF.

The rearrangement uses TRBV5-4 and TRBJ1-2; no clear D gene. V lost 4 bases and J lost 3, with 13 bases in between. There are 14 residues in the CDR3. CDR1 is SGHNT, CDR2 YYREEE, per germline (reference sequence). CDR3 sequence (DNA): TGTGCCAGCAGCCCCAGACTTTCCGACTATGGCTACACCTTC. This sequence encodes CASSPRLSDYGYTF.

The V gene is TRBV30, the J gene TRBJ1-2, with D unresolved. V lost 4 bases, J lost 8 bases, and 14 bases lay in between. There are 12 residues in the CDR3. Germline CDR1 is GTSNPN and CDR2 is SVGIG (reference sequence). CDR3 in DNA: TGTGCCTGGAATTGGGGTTTGGAGGGCTACACCTTC. The encoded protein is CAWNWGLEGYTF.

The rearrangement uses TRBV29-1 and TRBJ2-1; D remains unclear. The CDR3 is 14 residues long. Trimming removed 7 bases at V and 0 bases at J, with 13 bases between. Germline loops: CDR1 SQVTM, CDR2 ANQGSEA. The DNA of the CDR3 is TGCAGCGGAAGGCCCAAACTCTCCTACAATGAGCAGTTCTTC. Protein product: CSGRPKLSYNEQFF.

The rearrangement joins TRBV11-3 to TRBJ2-7; 7 bases line up with TRBD2. V was pared by 2 bases and J by 2 bases, with 6 bases of the junction left unmatched. CDR3 length: 15 residues. The germline gives CDR1 SGHNT, CDR2 YENEEA. The CDR3 loop is CASSLRGGPAYEQYF. The CDR3 nucleotides are TGTGCCAGCAGCTTAAGGGGAGGGCCCGCCTACGAGCAGTACTTC.

There are a few counts of this clone. This sequence joins TRBV28 and TRBJ1-1; D remains unclear. The CDR3 totals 15 residues. V was cut by 7 bases and J by 1 base, with 16 bases left in between. Germline assignment: CDR1 MDHEN and CDR2 SYDVKM. The CDR3 DNA follows: TGTGCCAGCACCTCCGGTGGGGATAGGAACACTGAAGCTTTCTTT. Translating it yields CASTSGGDRNTEAFF.

The chain joins TRBV30 to TRBJ1-4; TRBD1 aligns across 9 bases. The CDR3 extends over 14 amino acids. CDR1 GTSNPN and CDR2 SVGIG come from the germline V gene (reference sequence). V gave up 1 base and J gave up 7 bases; unmatched junction bases: 4. The CDR3 reads CAWSDRGRREKLFF. The DNA for the CDR3 is TGTGCCTGGAGTGACAGGGGGCGGCGTGAAAAACTGTTTTTT.

With regard to this clone: The sample holds other DNA sequences that translate to the same CDR3. V gene TRBV29-1 combines with J gene TRBJ1-1, with D unresolved. There are 12 residues in the CDR3. V shed 4 bases and J shed 2 bases, with 8 bases lying between them. Germline V gene lookup returns CDR1 SQVTM and CDR2 ANQGSEA. The CDR3 bases are TGCAGCGTTGCGCAGGTAAACACTGAAGCTTTCTTT. Translated, it gives CSVAQVNTEAFF.

This chain connects TRBV7-2 to TRBJ2-3; D possibly uses TRBD1 or TRBD2 (5 bases each). The CDR3 consists of 16 residues. Germline V gives CDR1 SGHTA, CDR2 FQGNSA. Trimming removed 2 bases from V and 2 bases from J, with 14 bases in between. The CDR3 region has the DNA TGTGCCAGCAGCTTAATGGGGACGTCCCCCACAGATACGCAGTATTTT. Protein sequence: CASSLMGTSPTDTQYF.

The table lists this clone with a count of one. The chain carries TRBV7-2 and TRBJ1-2; D remains ambiguous. V was shortened by 1 base and J by 8 bases, with 5 bases between the two germline ends. Germline CDR1 and CDR2: SGHTA and FQGNSA. The CDR3 runs to 11 residues. In DNA form, the CDR3 reads TGTGCCAGCAGCTTAGGTCTAGGCTACACCTTC. This codes for CASSLGLGYTF.

The gene calls are TRBV2 and TRBJ2-3; D is unclear. Germline V gene lookup returns CDR1 SNHLY and CDR2 FYNNEI. The CDR3 runs 14 residues. The V gene lost 1 base and the J gene lost 4 bases, with 9 bases spanning the gap. The CDR3 bases are TGTGCCAGCAGTGAAGAGATAGCCGCAGATACGCAGTATTTT. Residues: CASSEEIAADTQYF.

This clone occurred a few times. The chain is built from TRBV27 and TRBJ1-2; TRBD1 agrees at 7 bases. The ends lost 8 bases at V and 0 bases at J; junction bases unmatched: 3. This CDR3 is built from 13 residues. The germline V gene has CDR1 MNHEY and CDR2 SMNVEV (reference sequence). The chain's CDR3 is CASAQGTNYGYTF. CDR3 coding DNA: TGTGCCAGCGCACAGGGGACTAACTATGGCTACACCTTC.

The chain carries TRBV4-3 and TRBJ2-6, with D uncertain. Trimming removed 0 bases from V and 0 bases from J, with 9 bases in between. Germline lookup yields CDR1 LGHNA and CDR2 YSLEER. CDR3 length: 17 residues. CDR3 sequence (DNA): TGCGCCAGCAGCCAAGATGGCGGTTACTCTGGGGCCAACGTCCTGACTTTC. Translating gives CASSQDGGYSGANVLTF.

About this clone: Other nucleotide sequences in the sample specify the same CDR3. This rearrangement joins TRBV29-1 to TRBJ1-2; D is possibly TRBD1 (6 bases). Trimming shortened V by 7 bases and J by 2 bases, and 11 bases separated the two germline ends. The V gene's germline CDR1 is SQVTM and CDR2 ANQGSEA. CDR3 length: 12 residues. CDR3 amino acids: CSAGDRNYGYTF. DNA of the CDR3: TGCAGCGCAGGAGACAGGAACTATGGCTACACCTTC.

The chain has TRBV18 and TRBJ1-5; 7 nucleotides align to TRBD1. CDR3 length equals 16 residues. The germline gives CDR1 KGHSH, CDR2 LQKENI. With V trimmed by 8 bases and J by 3 bases, 13 bases remained unmatched. The CDR3 nucleotides read TGTGCCAGCCCTTGGGACAGCTTTTGCCCCAATCAGCCCCAGCATTTT. Protein: CASPWDSFCPNQPQHF.

The V call is TRBV25-1, the J call TRBJ2-7; the D is unclear. Germline assignment: CDR1 MGHDK and CDR2 SYGVNS. The V end was cut by 2 bases, the J end by 2 bases, with 4 bases between. The CDR3 has 12 residues. The CDR3 is CASSEGTYEQYF. The CDR3 DNA sequence: TGTGCCAGCAGTGAAGGGACCTACGAGCAGTACTTC.

This clone showed up just a few times. V gene TRBV10-3 combines with J gene TRBJ2-2; D remains unclear. V lost 4 bases to trimming and J lost 3 bases, with 9 bases between them. There are 14 residues in the CDR3. Germline assignment: CDR1 ENHRY and CDR2 SYGVKD. The CDR3 DNA reads TGTGCCATCAGTGGGAGACGGGACACCGGGGAGCTGTTTTTT. This encodes CAISGRRDTGELFF.